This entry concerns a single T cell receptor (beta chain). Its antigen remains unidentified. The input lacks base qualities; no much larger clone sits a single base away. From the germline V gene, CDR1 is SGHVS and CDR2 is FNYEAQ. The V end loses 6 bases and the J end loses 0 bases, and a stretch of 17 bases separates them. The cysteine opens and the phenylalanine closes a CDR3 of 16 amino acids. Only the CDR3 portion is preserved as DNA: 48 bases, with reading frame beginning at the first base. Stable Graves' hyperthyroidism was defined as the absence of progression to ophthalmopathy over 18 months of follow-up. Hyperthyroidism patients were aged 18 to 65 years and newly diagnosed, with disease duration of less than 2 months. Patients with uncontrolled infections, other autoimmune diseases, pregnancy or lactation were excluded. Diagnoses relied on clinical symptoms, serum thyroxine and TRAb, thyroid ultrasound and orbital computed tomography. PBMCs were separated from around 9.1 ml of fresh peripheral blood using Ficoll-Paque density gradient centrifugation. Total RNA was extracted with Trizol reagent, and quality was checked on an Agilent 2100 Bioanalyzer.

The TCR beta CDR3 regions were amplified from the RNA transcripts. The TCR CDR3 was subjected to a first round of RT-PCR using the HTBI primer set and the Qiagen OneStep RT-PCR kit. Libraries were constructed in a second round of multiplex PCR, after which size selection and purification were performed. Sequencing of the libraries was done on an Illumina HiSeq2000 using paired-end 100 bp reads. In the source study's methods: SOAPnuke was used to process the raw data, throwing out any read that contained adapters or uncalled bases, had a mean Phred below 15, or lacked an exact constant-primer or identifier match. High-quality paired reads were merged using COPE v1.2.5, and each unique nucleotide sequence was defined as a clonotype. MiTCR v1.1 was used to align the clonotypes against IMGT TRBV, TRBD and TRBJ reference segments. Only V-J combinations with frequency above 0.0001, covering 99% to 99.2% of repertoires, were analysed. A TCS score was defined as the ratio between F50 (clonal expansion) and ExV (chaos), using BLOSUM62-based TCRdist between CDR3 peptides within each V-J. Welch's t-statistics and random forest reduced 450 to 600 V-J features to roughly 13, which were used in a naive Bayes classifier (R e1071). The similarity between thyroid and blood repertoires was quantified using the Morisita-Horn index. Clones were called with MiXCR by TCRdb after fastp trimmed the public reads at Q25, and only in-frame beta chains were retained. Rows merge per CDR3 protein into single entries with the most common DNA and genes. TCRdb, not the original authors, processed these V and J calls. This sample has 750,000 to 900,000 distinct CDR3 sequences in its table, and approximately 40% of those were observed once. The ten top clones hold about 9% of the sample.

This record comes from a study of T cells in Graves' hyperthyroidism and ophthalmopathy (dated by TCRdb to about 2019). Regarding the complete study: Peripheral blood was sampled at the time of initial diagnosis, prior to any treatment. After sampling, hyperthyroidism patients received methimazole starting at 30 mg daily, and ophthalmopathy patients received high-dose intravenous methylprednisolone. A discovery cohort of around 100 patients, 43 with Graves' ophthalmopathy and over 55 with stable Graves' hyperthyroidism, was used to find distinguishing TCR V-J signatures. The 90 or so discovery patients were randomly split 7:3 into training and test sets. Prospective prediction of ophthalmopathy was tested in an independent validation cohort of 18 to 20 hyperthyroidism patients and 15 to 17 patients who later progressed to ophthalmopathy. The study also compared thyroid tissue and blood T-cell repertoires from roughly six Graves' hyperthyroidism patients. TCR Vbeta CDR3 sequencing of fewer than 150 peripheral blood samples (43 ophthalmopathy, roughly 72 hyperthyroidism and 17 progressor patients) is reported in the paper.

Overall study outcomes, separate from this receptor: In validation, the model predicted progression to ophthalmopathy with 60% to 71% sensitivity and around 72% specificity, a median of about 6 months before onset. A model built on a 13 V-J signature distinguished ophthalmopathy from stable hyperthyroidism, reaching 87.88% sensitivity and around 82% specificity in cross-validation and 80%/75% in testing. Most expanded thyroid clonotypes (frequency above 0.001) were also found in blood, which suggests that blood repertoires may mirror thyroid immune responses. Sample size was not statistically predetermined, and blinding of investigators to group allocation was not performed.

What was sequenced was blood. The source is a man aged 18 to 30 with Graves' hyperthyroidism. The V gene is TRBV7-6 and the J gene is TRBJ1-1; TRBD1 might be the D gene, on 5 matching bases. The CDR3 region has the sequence CASRRLSRDLNTEAFF. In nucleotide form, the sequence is TGTGCCAGCAGACGACTGTCAAGGGACCTGAACACTGAAGCTTTCTTT.